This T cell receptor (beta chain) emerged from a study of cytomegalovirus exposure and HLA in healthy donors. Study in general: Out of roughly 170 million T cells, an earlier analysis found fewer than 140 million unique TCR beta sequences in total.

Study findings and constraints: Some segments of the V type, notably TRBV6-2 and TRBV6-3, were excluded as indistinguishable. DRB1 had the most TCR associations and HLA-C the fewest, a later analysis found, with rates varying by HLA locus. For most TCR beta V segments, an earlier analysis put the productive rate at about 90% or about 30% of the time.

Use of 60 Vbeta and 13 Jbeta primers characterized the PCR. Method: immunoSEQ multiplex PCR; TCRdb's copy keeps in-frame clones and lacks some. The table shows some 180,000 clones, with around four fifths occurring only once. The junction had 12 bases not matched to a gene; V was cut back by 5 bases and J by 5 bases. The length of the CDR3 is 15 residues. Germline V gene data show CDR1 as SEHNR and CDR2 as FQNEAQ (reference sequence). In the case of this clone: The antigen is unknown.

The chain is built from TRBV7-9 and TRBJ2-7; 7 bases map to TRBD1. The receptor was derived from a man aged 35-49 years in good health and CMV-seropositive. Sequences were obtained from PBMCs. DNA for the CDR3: TGTGCCAGCAGCGGGGAGAGTGGGACAGATGACGAGCAGTACTTC. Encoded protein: CASSGESGTDDEQYF.